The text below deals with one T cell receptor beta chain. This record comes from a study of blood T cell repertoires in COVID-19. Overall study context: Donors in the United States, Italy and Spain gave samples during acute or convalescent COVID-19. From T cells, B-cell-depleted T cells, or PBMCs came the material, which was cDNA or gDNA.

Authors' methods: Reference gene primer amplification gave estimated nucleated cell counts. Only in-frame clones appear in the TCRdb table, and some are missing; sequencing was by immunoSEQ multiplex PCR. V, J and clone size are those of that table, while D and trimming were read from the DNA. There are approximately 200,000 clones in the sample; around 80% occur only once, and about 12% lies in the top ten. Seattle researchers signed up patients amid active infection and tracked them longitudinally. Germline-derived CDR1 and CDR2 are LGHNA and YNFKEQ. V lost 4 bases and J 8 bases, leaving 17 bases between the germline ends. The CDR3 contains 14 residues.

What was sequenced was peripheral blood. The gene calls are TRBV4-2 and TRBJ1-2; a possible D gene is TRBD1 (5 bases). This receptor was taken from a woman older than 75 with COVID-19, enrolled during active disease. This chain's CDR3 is CASSLEGLTSGYTF. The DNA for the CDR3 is TGTGCCAGCAGCCTAGAGGGACTGACGAGCGGCTACACCTTC.